The 22 T cell receptor beta chains below were found in one sample sequenced in a study of response to subunit inactivated influenza vaccine. Using its own MiXCR run on the RT-PCR reads, TCRdb lists one record per CDR3 protein. The profile shows about 570,000 distinct CDR3 sequences, 10% to 12% of them singletons. Another study also made use of these data, one on T cells expressing NK-cell markers. Per that study: Beta-chain TCR cDNA was generated via 5'RACE template switching with UMIs.

The sequencing here drew on PBMCs from blood, taken on the day of vaccination. These receptors all come from a middle-aged man who received an inactivated influenza vaccine.

This clonotype was seen at least ten times. The gene calls are TRBV7-9 and TRBJ1-2; D call uncertain. The V gene lost 2 bases and the J gene lost 2 bases, with 9 bases spanning the gap. The germline gives CDR1 SEHNR, CDR2 FQNEAQ (reference sequence). The CDR3 contains 14 residues. The CDR3 here is CASSLMEGNYGYTF. Written as DNA, the CDR3 is TGTGCCAGCAGCTTAATGGAAGGAAACTATGGCTACACCTTC.

The genes are TRBV5-6 and TRBJ1-1; D might be TRBD1 (5 bases). Germline loops: CDR1 SGHDT, CDR2 YYEEEE. V dropped 5 bases and J dropped 1 base, with 15 bases sitting between them. The CDR3 has 15 amino acids. The CDR3 DNA is TGTGCCAGCAGGGCTACAGGTCGGGGGAACACTGAAGCTTTCTTT. This sequence encodes CASRATGRGNTEAFF.

This clonotype was seen only a few times. The chain couples TRBV7-2 to TRBJ1-5; 8 nucleotides line up with TRBD1. V shed 5 bases and J 4 bases; nucleotides not matched to a gene: 10. Germline CDR1 SGHTA, CDR2 FQGNSA. The CDR3 contains 16 residues. CDR3 sequence reads: CASSPSRGQGNQPQHF. The CDR3 DNA reads TGTGCCAGCAGCCCTAGCCGAGGACAGGGAAATCAGCCCCAGCATTTT.

This chain joins TRBV25-1 and TRBJ1-1; TRBD1 agrees at 10 bases. This CDR3 is 16 amino acids long. Per germline, CDR1 MGHDK and CDR2 SYGVNS. Trimming removed 4 bases from V and 3 bases from J; junction bases left unmatched: 8. This CDR3 reads CASSVRTGGWDTEAFF. The CDR3 coding sequence is TGTGCCAGCAGTGTCCGGACAGGGGGGTGGGACACTGAAGCTTTCTTT.

This clonotype showed up many times. The chain couples TRBV11-1 to TRBJ2-1; TRBD2 agrees at 9 bases. The germline V gene has CDR1 SGHAT and CDR2 FQDESV (reference sequence). J gave up 8 bases and V 3 bases, and 17 bases lay outside the gene matches. There are 18 residues in the CDR3. CDR3 DNA sequence: TGTGCCAGCAGCTTTCCTCCCAGGCTAGCGGGAAAGAGGGATGAGCAGTTCTTC. As protein: CASSFPPRLAGKRDEQFF.

The genes are TRBV5-6 and TRBJ2-1; D is undetermined. Germline V gives CDR1 SGHDT, CDR2 YYEEEE. V lost 4 bases and J 8 bases, leaving 16 bases between the germline ends. This CDR3 has 14 residues. Here the CDR3 DNA reads TGTGCCAGCAGCGGTCGGATTAGAGAGGATGAGCAGTTCTTC. Translated: CASSGRIREDEQFF.

This clonotype has only a few counts. The chain links TRBV15 to TRBJ1-5, with 9 bases lining up with TRBD1. Germline-derived CDR1 and CDR2 are LNHNV and YYDKDF (reference sequence). The CDR3 contains 16 residues. Unmatched junction bases numbered 3, after V lost 0 bases and J lost 3 bases. CDR3 region: CATSRDGTGYNQPQHF. The CDR3 DNA sequence: TGTGCCACCAGCAGAGATGGGACAGGGTACAATCAGCCCCAGCATTTT.

This clonotype was recorded a few times. This chain connects TRBV5-1 to TRBJ2-1; the D is unclear. In germline, CDR1 is SGHRS, CDR2 YFSETQ. The ends were cut back, 0 bases at V and 0 bases at J, with 16 bases in the middle. There are 18 residues in the CDR3. CDR3 residues: CASSLAAVRTSSYNEQFF. Here the CDR3 DNA reads TGCGCCAGCAGCTTGGCCGCTGTCAGGACCAGCTCCTACAATGAGCAGTTCTTC.

This clonotype has ten or more counts. The chain recombines TRBV4-2 with TRBJ1-2, with D tentatively TRBD1 (6 bases). Trimming took 0 bases from V and 5 from J, leaving 10 bases between them. This CDR3 spans 14 amino acids. From germline, CDR1 is LGHNA and CDR2 YNFKEQ. CDR3 sequence: CASSQDSRGYGYTF. CDR3 nucleotides: TGTGCCAGCAGCCAAGATAGCAGGGGATATGGCTACACCTTC.

In its sample, this clonotype was seen a few times. This chain links TRBV7-9 with TRBJ2-7; D is undetermined. Germline CDR1 reads SEHNR; CDR2 reads FQNEAQ (reference sequence). The length of the CDR3 is 15 residues. The V end lost 1 base, the J end lost 3 bases, and 13 bases lay between the germline ends. Here the CDR3 DNA reads TGTGCCAGCAGCTTAGGTGTCAGTAGCATCTACGAGCAGTACTTC. Its translation is CASSLGVSSIYEQYF.

This clonotype showed up many times. The chain uses TRBV7-8 and TRBJ1-5; possible D gene TRBD1, 5 bases. The CDR3 consists of 15 residues. V dropped 5 bases and J dropped 0 bases, with 11 bases sitting between them. Germline V lookup: CDR1 SGHVS, CDR2 FQNEAQ. As DNA, the CDR3 is TGTGCCAGCAGCCCAGGGTCAGGTAGCAATCAGCCCCAGCATTTT. This sequence encodes CASSPGSGSNQPQHF.

The chain has TRBV28 and TRBJ2-2, with D perhaps matching TRBD1 (5 bases). The germline CDR1 and CDR2 sequences are MDHEN and SYDVKM. The CDR3 is 16 residues long. Trimming took 1 base from V and 1 from J, leaving 10 bases between them. The CDR3 is CASSLSQGLNTGELFF. The CDR3, as DNA: TGTGCCAGCAGTTTATCGCAGGGTCTGAACACCGGGGAGCTGTTTTTT.

This clonotype was counted a single time. The chain combines TRBV4-1 with TRBJ2-1, with D uncertain. The V gene's germline CDR1 is MGHRA and CDR2 YSYEKL. The CDR3 has 14 residues. Trimming shortened V by 2 bases and J by 5 bases, and 10 bases separated the two germline ends. For the CDR3, the DNA is TGCGCCAGCAGCCAACGGCTCGAGGACAATGAGCAGTTCTTC. This encodes CASSQRLEDNEQFF.

This clonotype turned up a few times. This chain connects TRBV5-1 to TRBJ2-2; D is possibly TRBD1 or TRBD2 (5 bases each). The CDR3 covers 16 residues. The germline V and J ends were trimmed by 0 bases and 7 bases, with 16 bases remaining between them. Germline-derived CDR1 and CDR2 are SGHRS and YFSETQ. The CDR3 region has the DNA TGCGCCAGCAGCTTGGACCCCCCCCGGGGCGTCGGGGAGCTGTTTTTT. Its protein is CASSLDPPRGVGELFF.

This clonotype was observed a handful of times. The chain links TRBV7-9 to TRBJ2-3; 7 bases agree with TRBD1. V shed 5 bases, J shed 2 bases, and the junction held 4 bases outside the gene matches. This CDR3 is 14 amino acids long. The germline gives CDR1 SEHNR, CDR2 FQNEAQ (reference sequence). CDR3 protein: CASSRGQSTDTQYF. The CDR3 coding sequence is TGTGCCAGCAGCCGGGGACAGTCCACAGATACGCAGTATTTT.

The chain recombines TRBV12-3 or TRBV12-4 with TRBJ2-3; the match to TRBD1 covers 7 bases. CDR3 length equals 16 residues. V lost 5 bases, J lost 5 bases, and 13 bases stayed unmatched. DNA of the CDR3: TGTGCCAGCAGTCCACGTAAGGGGGCTTGGGGAGATACGCAGTATTTT. Protein: CASSPRKGAWGDTQYF.

V is TRBV6-2 or TRBV6-3 and J is TRBJ2-1; 8 bases match TRBD2. The J segment lost 3 bases and the V segment lost 0 bases, leaving 4 bases of the junction unmatched. This CDR3 is built from 16 residues. Germline values: CDR1 MNHEY, CDR2 SVGEGT. The CDR3 region has the DNA TGTGCCAGCAGTTACTCGAAACTAGCGGACTACAATGAGCAGTTCTTC. Translating gives CASSYSKLADYNEQFF.

This clonotype has just a few counts. This chain connects TRBV6-1 to TRBJ2-2, with 8 bases lining up with TRBD1. Germline V gene data show CDR1 as MNHNS and CDR2 as SASEGT. J gave up 4 bases and V 6 bases, and 10 bases lay outside the gene matches. This CDR3 has 16 residues. The CDR3 sequence: CASRSGGSVLTGELFF. The CDR3 bases are TGTGCCAGCAGATCAGGGGGCTCCGTCCTCACCGGGGAGCTGTTTTTT.

The sample holds a few counts of this clonotype. This chain's CDR3 is CASSLGLAGLSYEQYF. The CDR3, as DNA: TGCGCCAGCAGCTTAGGCCTAGCGGGATTATCCTACGAGCAGTACTTC. V is TRBV5-1 and J is TRBJ2-7, with 9 bases fitting TRBD2. Germline V CDR1 and CDR2: SGHRS, YFSETQ. The CDR3 length is 16 residues. J lost 1 base, V lost 2 bases, and 7 bases had no gene match.

This clonotype has a handful of counts. The V gene is TRBV30, the J gene TRBJ2-7; possibly TRBD1 or TRBD2 for D (6 bases each). The V end lost 2 bases, the J end lost 5 bases, and 10 bases lay between the germline ends. The CDR3 totals 12 residues. The germline V gene has CDR1 GTSNPN and CDR2 SVGIG (reference sequence). CDR3 amino acids: CAWSFGGHEQYF. CDR3 DNA sequence: TGTGCCTGGAGTTTCGGGGGCCACGAGCAGTACTTC.

This clonotype was counted only a few times. V and J are TRBV15 and TRBJ2-1, with 7 bases aligning to TRBD1. Germline values: CDR1 LNHNV, CDR2 YYDKDF (reference sequence). Unmatched junction bases numbered 6, after V lost 4 bases and J lost 6 bases. The CDR3 extends over 14 amino acids. For the CDR3, the DNA is TGTGCCACCAGCATAAGACAGGGAAGCAATGAGCAGTTCTTC. This encodes CATSIRQGSNEQFF.

This clonotype came up a few times. Compared with germline, one end of the junction differs, possibly owing to a read error. The chain carries TRBV7-7 and TRBJ2-5; D might be TRBD2 (7 bases). Germline-derived CDR1 and CDR2 are SSHAT and FNYEAQ (reference sequence). The CDR3 covers 15 residues. This CDR3 is CASSGAPGEGETQYF. DNA of the CDR3: TGTGCTAGCAGCGGGGCACCAGGGGAGGGTGAGACCCAGTACTTC.